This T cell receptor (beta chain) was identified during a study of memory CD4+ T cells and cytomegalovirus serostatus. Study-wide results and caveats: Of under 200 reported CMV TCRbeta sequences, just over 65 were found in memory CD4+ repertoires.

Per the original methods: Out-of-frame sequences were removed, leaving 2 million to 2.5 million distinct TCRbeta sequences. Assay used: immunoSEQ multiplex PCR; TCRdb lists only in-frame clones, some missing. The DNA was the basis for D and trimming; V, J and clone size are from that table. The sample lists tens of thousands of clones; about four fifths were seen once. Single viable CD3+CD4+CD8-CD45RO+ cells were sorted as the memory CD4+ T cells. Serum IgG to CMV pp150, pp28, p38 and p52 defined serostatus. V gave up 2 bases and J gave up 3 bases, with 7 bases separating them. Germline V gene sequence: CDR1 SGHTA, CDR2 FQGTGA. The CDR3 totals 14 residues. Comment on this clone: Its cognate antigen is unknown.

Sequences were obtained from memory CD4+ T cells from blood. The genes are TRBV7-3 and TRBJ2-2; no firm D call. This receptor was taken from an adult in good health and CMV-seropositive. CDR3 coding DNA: TGTGCCAGCAGCTTACGGAGAGACACCGGGGAGCTGTTTTTT. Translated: CASSLRRDTGELFF.